The clone carrying this T cell receptor (beta chain) was seen only a few times. This sample is part of a study of regulatory T cells in long-lasting Graves disease. iRepertoire HTBI primers and Arm-PCR of CDR3 regions built TCR beta libraries. TCRdb redid the calling of the multiplex PCR reads with MiXCR, one entry per CDR3 protein. The data hold hundreds of thousands of distinct CDR3 sequences, with 15% observed a single time. Described time point: newly diagnosed GD, antithyroid drugs for less than 3 months. The authors made the TCR library using RNA they extracted from PBMCs. V dropped 3 bases and J dropped 7; count of bases not matched to a gene: 8. The CDR3 spans 14 residues. Germline assignment: CDR1 KGHDR and CDR2 SFDVKD. These sequences were also reported in another study, on T cells in Graves' hyperthyroidism and ophthalmopathy.

This chain connects TRBV24-1 to TRBJ2-7; 7 bases line up with TRBD1. Specimen: peripheral blood mononuclear cells (PBMCs), collected at new diagnosis, from a patient treated with antithyroid drugs. The clonotype was recovered from a woman aged 40 to 50 with Graves disease. CDR3 sequence (DNA): TGTGCCACCAGTGATCCCTCACAGGGGAAGGAGCAGTACTTC. Protein sequence: CATSDPSQGKEQYF.